This TCR beta chain was captured by sequencing in a study of cytomegalovirus exposure and HLA in healthy donors. Use of 60 Vbeta and 13 Jbeta primers characterized the PCR. Using immunoSEQ multiplex PCR, the repertoire was profiled, and TCRdb retains in-frame clones only, with some absent. The specimen's table records 95,000 to 150,000 clones. Study-level results: Several top significant clusters appeared, in a later analysis, to be linked to common viral pathogens.

On this clone itself: Its antigen is undetermined. The sample contains more than one DNA sequence encoding this CDR3.

Material for sequencing was PBMCs. The sequence was obtained from a man between 18 and 29 years old in good health and CMV-seronegative.

The CDR3 reads CASSVGTGGNQPQHF. The CDR3 coding sequence is TGTGCCAGCAGCGTAGGGACAGGTGGCAATCAGCCCCAGCATTTT. The chain employs TRBV9 and TRBJ1-5, with 7 nucleotides matching TRBD1. Trimming removed 0 bases from V and 2 bases from J; junction bases left unmatched: 2. Germline V CDR1 and CDR2: SGDLS, YYNGEE. This CDR3 is 15 amino acids long.